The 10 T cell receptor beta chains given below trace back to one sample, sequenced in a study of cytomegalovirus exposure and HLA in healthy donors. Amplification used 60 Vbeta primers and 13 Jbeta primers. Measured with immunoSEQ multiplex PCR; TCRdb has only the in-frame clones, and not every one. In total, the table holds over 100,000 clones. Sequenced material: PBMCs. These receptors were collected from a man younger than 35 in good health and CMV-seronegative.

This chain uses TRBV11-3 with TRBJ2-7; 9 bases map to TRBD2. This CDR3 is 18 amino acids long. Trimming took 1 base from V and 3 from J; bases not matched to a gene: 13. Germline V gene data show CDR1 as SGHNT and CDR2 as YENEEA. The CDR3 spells CASSLAQGGSGRGYEQYF. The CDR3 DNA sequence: TGTGCCAGCAGCTTAGCCCAAGGGGGTAGCGGGAGAGGCTACGAGCAGTACTTC.

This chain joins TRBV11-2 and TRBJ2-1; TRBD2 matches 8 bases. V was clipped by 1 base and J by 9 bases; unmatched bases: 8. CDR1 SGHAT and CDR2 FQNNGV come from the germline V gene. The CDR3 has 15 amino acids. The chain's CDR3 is CASSLGTSRIAEQFF. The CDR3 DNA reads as TGTGCCAGCAGCTTAGGGACTAGCCGAATCGCTGAGCAGTTCTTC.

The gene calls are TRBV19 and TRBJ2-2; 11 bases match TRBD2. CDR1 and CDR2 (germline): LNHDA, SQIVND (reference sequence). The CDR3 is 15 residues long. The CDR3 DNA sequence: TGTGACGTTCCAGTCCCTAGCGGGAGGTCCGGGGAGCTGTTTTTT. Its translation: CDVPVPSGRSGELFF.

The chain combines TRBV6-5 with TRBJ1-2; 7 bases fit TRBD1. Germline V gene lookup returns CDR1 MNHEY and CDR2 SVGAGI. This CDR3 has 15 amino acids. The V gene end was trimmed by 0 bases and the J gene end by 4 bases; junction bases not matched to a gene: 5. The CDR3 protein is CASSYSRGGGYGYTF. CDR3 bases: TGTGCCAGCAGTTACTCGCGAGGGGGCGGCTATGGCTACACCTTC.

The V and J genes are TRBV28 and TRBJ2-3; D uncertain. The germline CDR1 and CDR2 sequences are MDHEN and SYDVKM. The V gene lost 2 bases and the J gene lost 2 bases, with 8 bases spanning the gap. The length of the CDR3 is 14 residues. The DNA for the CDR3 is TGTGCCAGCAGTTTAGGTAGATTCACAGATACGCAGTATTTT. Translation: CASSLGRFTDTQYF.

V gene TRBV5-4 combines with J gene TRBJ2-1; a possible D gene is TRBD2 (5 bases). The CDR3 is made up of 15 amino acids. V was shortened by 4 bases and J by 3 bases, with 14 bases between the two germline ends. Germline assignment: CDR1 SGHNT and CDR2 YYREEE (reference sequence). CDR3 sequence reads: CASSNRLGDYNEQFF. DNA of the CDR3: TGTGCCAGCAGCAACCGGCTCGGGGACTACAATGAGCAGTTCTTC.

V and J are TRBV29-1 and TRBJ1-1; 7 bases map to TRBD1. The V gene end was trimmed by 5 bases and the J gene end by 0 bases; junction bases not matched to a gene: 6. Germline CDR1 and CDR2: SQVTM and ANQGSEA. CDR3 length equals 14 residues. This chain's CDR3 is CSVSRTGVNTEAFF. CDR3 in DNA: TGCAGCGTTTCTAGGACAGGAGTGAACACTGAAGCTTTCTTT.

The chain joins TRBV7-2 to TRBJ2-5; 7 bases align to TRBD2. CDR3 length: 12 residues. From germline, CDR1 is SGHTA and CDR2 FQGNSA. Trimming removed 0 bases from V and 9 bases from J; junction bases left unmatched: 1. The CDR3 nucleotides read TGTGCCAGCAGCTTAGCGCGGGAGCCCCAGTACTTC. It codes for CASSLAREPQYF.

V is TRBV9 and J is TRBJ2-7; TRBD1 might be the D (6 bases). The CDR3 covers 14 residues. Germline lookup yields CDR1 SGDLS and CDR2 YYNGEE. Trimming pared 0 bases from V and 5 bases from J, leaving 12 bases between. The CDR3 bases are TGTGCCAGCAGCGTAGAAGGGACATCGGACGAGCAGTACTTC. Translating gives CASSVEGTSDEQYF.

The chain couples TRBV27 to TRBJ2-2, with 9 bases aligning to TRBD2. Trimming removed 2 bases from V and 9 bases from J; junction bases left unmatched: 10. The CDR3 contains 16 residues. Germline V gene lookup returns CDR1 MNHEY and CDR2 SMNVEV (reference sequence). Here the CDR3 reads CASSLRREGLGRELFF. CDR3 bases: TGTGCCAGCAGTTTAAGGCGGGAGGGCCTCGGACGGGAGCTGTTTTTT.